Each of the 9 T cell receptor beta chains below was sequenced from the same sample in a study of shared clonotypes between healthy human individuals. Sequencing used immunoSEQ multiplex PCR; TCRdb keeps in-frame clones, though not all of them. The data hold about 870,000 clones, with approximately 92% observed a single time. CD45RO-negative cells were positively selected for CCR7, leaving out terminally differentiated effector memory CD45RA+ cells. The sample comprised naive CD8+ T cells sorted from blood. All receptors derive from a man younger than 45 in good health.

The chain is built from TRBV12-1 and TRBJ1-5. TRBV12-1 has pseudogene status. The CDR3 consists of 15 residues. The CDR3 region has the DNA TGTGCCAGCAGCTTATCAGCGTTTAGCAATCAGCCCCAGCATTTT. It encodes CASSLSAFSNQPQHF.

The chain uses TRBV2 and TRBJ2-1; 10 nucleotides align to TRBD2. The V gene end was trimmed by 3 bases and the J gene end by 7 bases; junction bases not matched to a gene: 6. Per germline, CDR1 SNHLY and CDR2 FYNNEI. CDR3 length: 15 amino acids. The CDR3 coding sequence is TGTGCCAGCAGTGACTTAATAGCGGGAGGTAATGAGCAGTTCTTC. Amino acids: CASSDLIAGGNEQFF.

V usage is TRBV12-5 and J usage is TRBJ2-2; TRBD2 agrees at 9 bases. Germline assignment: CDR1 LGHNT and CDR2 FRNRAP. The CDR3 is 15 residues long. The V segment lost 6 bases and the J segment 2 bases; nucleotides outside the gene matches: 4. The CDR3: CASGSSGKNTGELFF. DNA for the CDR3: TGTGCTAGTGGCTCTAGCGGGAAAAACACCGGGGAGCTGTTTTTT.

This sequence joins TRBV7-9 and TRBJ2-2, with TRBD1 matching 7 bases. The J segment lost 5 bases and the V segment lost 3 bases, leaving 9 bases of the junction unmatched. The CDR3 is made up of 16 amino acids. Per germline, CDR1 SEHNR and CDR2 FQNEAQ (reference sequence). As DNA, the CDR3 is TGTGCCAGCAGCTTCTGGACAGGCGGTGGTACCGGGGAGCTGTTTTTT. Encoded protein: CASSFWTGGGTGELFF.

The gene calls are TRBV28 and TRBJ2-7, with 13 bases lining up with TRBD2. This CDR3 comprises 16 residues. The V gene end was trimmed by 3 bases and the J gene end by 1 base; junction bases not matched to a gene: 3. The germline gives CDR1 MDHEN, CDR2 SYDVKM. This chain's CDR3 is CASSFGLAGASYEQYF. CDR3 sequence (DNA): TGTGCCAGCAGTTTCGGACTAGCGGGAGCATCCTACGAGCAGTACTTC.

This chain uses TRBV9 with TRBJ2-1; the D gene is possibly TRBD2 (6 bases). CDR1 is SGDLS, CDR2 YYNGEE, per germline. With 2 bases removed from V and 8 bases from J, the gap between germline ends came to 17 bases. The CDR3 totals 15 residues. CDR3 sequence (DNA): TGTGCCAGCAGCGTTAGGGACTCGGGCTGGGATGAGCAGTTCTTC. Translated: CASSVRDSGWDEQFF.

The chain combines TRBV27 with TRBJ2-1; 11 bases fit TRBD2. The CDR3 covers 15 residues. Germline V lookup: CDR1 MNHEY, CDR2 SMNVEV (reference sequence). Unmatched junction bases numbered 7, after V lost 5 bases and J lost 7 bases. This CDR3 reads CASSMGLAVKNEQFF. CDR3 in DNA: TGTGCCAGCAGTATGGGACTAGCGGTTAAGAATGAGCAGTTCTTC.

This chain connects TRBV5-8 to TRBJ2-5; the D call may be TRBD1 or TRBD2 (6 bases each). CDR1 is SGHTS, CDR2 YDEGEE, per germline. Trimming cost V 3 bases and J 1 base, with 10 bases left between them. The CDR3 is made up of 14 amino acids. The chain's CDR3 is CASSSGGGQETQYF. The CDR3 nucleotides read TGTGCCAGCAGCTCAGGAGGGGGCCAAGAGACCCAGTACTTC.

J is TRBJ2-1 and V is TRBV20-1, with a weak D call TRBD2 (6 bases). V lost 2 bases and J lost 11, with 10 bases in between. CDR1 DFQATT and CDR2 SNEGSKA come from the germline V gene (reference sequence). CDR3 length: 11 residues. CDR3 DNA: TGCAGTGCTAGACGGGACTCCAAGCAGTTCTTC. As protein: CSARRDSKQFF.